The rows below give T cell receptor beta chains drawn from one sample of a study of cytomegalovirus exposure and HLA in healthy donors. Here immunoSEQ multiplex PCR was the method, and the copy in TCRdb shows in-frame clones only, minus some. The sample holds under 200,000 clones; about 80% are singletons and the top ten take 1.3%. The sample consisted of PBMCs. The receptors come from a man younger than 40 in good health and CMV-seronegative. CDR3s include the opening cysteine and the closing phenylalanine or tryptophan. Each record gives: clone size, CDR3 length, J gene, V gene, D gene, CDR3 protein, CDR3 DNA. D genes are given only for firm matches. Rows may omit the clone size; those that give it use once, few, many or a size class.

>-|12|TRBJ2-5|TRBV5-1|-
CASILSQETQYF
TGCGCCAGCATCCTGTCCCAAGAGACCCAGTACTTC
>-|15|TRBJ2-7|TRBV7-7|-
CASSRAPGKSYEQYF
TGTGCTAGCAGCCGAGCCCCAGGGAAGAGCTACGAGCAGTACTTC
>-|14|TRBJ2-7|TRBV10-3|-
CAISESGPARSLDF
TGTGCCATCAGTGAGTCGGGGCCAGCCAGAAGTCTTGACTTC
>-|15|TRBJ1-5|TRBV5-4|TRBD1
CASSLKGGPNQPQHF
TGTGCCAGCAGCTTAAAAGGGGGCCCCAATCAGCCCCAGCATTTT
>-|16|TRBJ1-1|TRBV5-1|TRBD1
CASSPATGAVNTEAFF
TGCGCCAGCAGCCCCGCGACAGGGGCGGTGAACACTGAAGCTTTCTTT
>-|15|TRBJ2-2|TRBV5-1|TRBD2
CASSLREGGTGELFF
TGCGCCAGCAGCTTACGGGAGGGGGGCACCGGGGAGCTGTTTTTT
>-|13|TRBJ1-6|TRBV4-1|-
CASSQDPNSPLHF
TGCGCCAGCAGCCAAGATCCGAATTCACCCCTCCACTTT
>-|13|TRBJ2-7|TRBV9|TRBD1
CASSPGQGNEQYF
TGTGCCAGCAGCCCAGGACAGGGCAACGAGCAGTACTTC
>-|14|TRBJ2-2|TRBV5-1|-
CASSLGQTTGELFF
TGCGCCAGCAGCTTAGGACAGACCACCGGGGAGCTGTTTTTT
>-|15|TRBJ2-1|TRBV13|-
CASSDLATSYNEQFF
TGTGCCAGCAGCGACCTAGCGACCTCCTACAATGAGCAGTTCTTC
>-|14|TRBJ2-1|TRBV19|-
CASSIDWPSGEQFF
TGTGCCAGTAGTATAGATTGGCCCAGCGGTGAGCAGTTCTTC
>-|16|TRBJ2-2|TRBV5-1|-
CASSPGAGSNTGELFF
TGCGCCAGCAGCCCCGGGGCGGGAAGCAACACCGGGGAGCTGTTTTTT
>-|15|TRBJ2-7|TRBV2|TRBD2
CASSGGLAGEGEQYF
TGTGCCAGCAGTGGGGGACTAGCGGGGGAAGGCGAGCAGTACTTC
>-|13|TRBJ1-2|TRBV29-1|-
CSVESVITGGYTF
TGCAGCGTTGAGTCCGTCATTACGGGAGGCTACACCTTC
>-|15|TRBJ2-3|TRBV9|-
CASSYTPGNTDTQYF
TGTGCCAGCAGCTACACCCCCGGGAACACAGATACGCAGTATTTT
>few|14|TRBJ1-4|TRBV6-6|-
CASSYRPGGEKLFF
TGTGCCAGCAGTTACCGACCGGGGGGTGAAAAACTGTTTTTT
>-|14|TRBJ2-2|TRBV30|-
CAWIWSSNTGELFF
TGTGCCTGGATTTGGAGCTCGAACACCGGGGAGCTGTTTTTT
>-|15|TRBJ2-1|TRBV15|TRBD2
CAVQPVAGGFNEQFF
TGTGCCGTCCAGCCCGTAGCGGGAGGGTTTAATGAGCAGTTCTTC
>-|14|TRBJ1-5|TRBV27|-
CASKLQGINQPQHF
TGTGCCAGCAAACTACAGGGTATCAATCAGCCCCAGCATTTT
>-|14|TRBJ2-7|TRBV11-1|TRBD1
CASSLAGTGGEQYF
TGTGCCAGCAGCTTAGCCGGGACAGGGGGCGAGCAGTACTTC
>-|14|TRBJ1-1|TRBV28|-
CASSSTELNTEAFF
TGTGCCAGCAGTTCGACAGAGCTGAACACTGAAGCTTTCTTT
>-|13|TRBJ2-7|TRBV6-5|-
CASSWSTSYEQYF
TGTGCCAGCAGTTGGAGCACTTCCTACGAGCAGTACTTC
>-|18|TRBJ1-2|TRBV18|TRBD1
CASSPNPVGTGVGYGYTF
TGTGCCAGCTCACCTAACCCCGTTGGGACAGGGGTCGGCTATGGCTACACCTTC
>-|14|TRBJ2-7|TRBV10-1|TRBD2
CASSESTSGRARYF
TGCGCCAGCAGTGAGTCAACTAGCGGCCGCGCCCGCTACTTC
>-|10|TRBJ2-1|TRBV20-1|-
CSASFGEQFF
TGCAGTGCTAGTTTCGGTGAGCAGTTCTTC
>-|15|TRBJ1-5|TRBV27|-
CASSQYREPNQPQHF
TGTGCCAGCAGTCAATACAGGGAACCCAATCAGCCCCAGCATTTT
>once|17|TRBJ2-3|TRBV11-2|TRBD2
CASSLEGLAGRLDTQYF
TGTGCCAGCAGCTTAGAGGGACTAGCGGGACGTTTGGATACGCAGTATTTT
>-|11|TRBJ2-5|TRBV29-1|TRBD2
CSELAGETQYF
TGCAGCGAATTAGCGGGGGAGACCCAGTACTTC
>-|14|TRBJ1-1|TRBV28|-
CASSVGGGNTEAFF
TGTGCCAGCAGTGTTGGGGGGGGGAACACTGAAGCTTTCTTT
>-|17|TRBJ2-2|TRBV19|TRBD1
CASSIPPGQINTGELFF
TGTGCCAGTAGTATCCCACCGGGACAGATTAACACCGGGGAGCTGTTTTTT
>-|16|TRBJ1-6|TRBV9|TRBD1
CASSVGDRADNSPLHF
TGTGCCAGCAGCGTAGGGGACAGGGCGGATAATTCACCCCTCCACTTT
>-|15|TRBJ1-6|TRBV27|TRBD1
CASSPGQGVGSPLHF
TGTGCCAGCAGTCCAGGACAGGGTGTAGGCTCACCCCTCCACTTT
>-|14|TRBJ1-2|TRBV5-1|-
CATRQDSLSYGYTF
TGCGCCACAAGACAGGACTCTCTGTCTTATGGCTACACCTTC
>-|18|TRBJ2-4|TRBV5-6|TRBD2
CASSLMWGSGVIQNIQYF
TGTGCCAGCAGCCTCATGTGGGGGAGCGGGGTTATCCAAAACATTCAGTACTTC
>once|14|TRBJ1-3|TRBV7-2|-
CASRPAGSRNTIYF
TGTGCCAGCCGCCCGGCGGGAAGTAGAAACACCATATATTTT
>-|15|TRBJ2-7|TRBV4-3|-
CASSQEGRGSYEQYF
TGCGCCAGCAGCCAAGAAGGCAGGGGATCCTACGAGCAGTACTTC
>-|15|TRBJ2-7|TRBV19|TRBD1
CASMPGTGRGREQYF
TGTGCCAGTATGCCCGGGACAGGCCGCGGCAGAGAGCAGTACTTC
>-|14|TRBJ2-5|TRBV5-6|-
CASSTTGEEETQYF
TGTGCCAGCAGCACCACAGGGGAGGAGGAGACCCAGTACTTC
>once|13|TRBJ1-1|TRBV4-1|-
CASSLGRNTEAFF
TGCGCCAGCAGCCTTGGGAGGAACACTGAAGCTTTCTTT
>once|17|TRBJ1-1|TRBV16|TRBD1
CASSHQTGGLGWTEAFF
TGTGCCAGCAGCCACCAAACAGGGGGCCTAGGTTGGACTGAAGCTTTCTTT